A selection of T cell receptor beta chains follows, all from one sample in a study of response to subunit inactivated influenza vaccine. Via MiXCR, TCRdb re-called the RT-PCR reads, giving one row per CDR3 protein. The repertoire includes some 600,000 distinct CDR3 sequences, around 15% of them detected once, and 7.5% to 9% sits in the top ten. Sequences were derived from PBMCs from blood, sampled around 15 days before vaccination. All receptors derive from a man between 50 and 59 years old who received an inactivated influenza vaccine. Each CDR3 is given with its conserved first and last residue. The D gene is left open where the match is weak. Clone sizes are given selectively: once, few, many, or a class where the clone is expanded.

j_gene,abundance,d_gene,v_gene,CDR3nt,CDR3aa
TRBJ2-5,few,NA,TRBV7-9,TGTGCCAGCAGCTTAGCTTCCTCCGAGACCCAGTACTTC,CASSLASSETQYF
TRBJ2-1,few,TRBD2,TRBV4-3,TGCGCCAGCAGCCAAGGGGTCGCTAGCGGTTACAATGAGCAGTTCTTC,CASSQGVASGYNEQFF
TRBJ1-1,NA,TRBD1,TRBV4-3,TGCGCCAGCAGCCACTCCCCTCCGGGACAGGAGAACACTGAAGCTTTCTTT,CASSHSPPGQENTEAFF
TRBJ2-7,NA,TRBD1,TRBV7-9,TGTGCCAGCAGCTCCAGGACAGGGTACAACGAGCAGTACTTC,CASSSRTGYNEQYF
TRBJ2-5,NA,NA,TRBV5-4,TGTGCCAGCAGCTTCCAGGGGCGAAAAGAAGAGACCCAGTACTTC,CASSFQGRKEETQYF
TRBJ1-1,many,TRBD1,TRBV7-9,TGTGCCAGCAGCAATACAGGGGACGACACTGAAGCTTTCTTT,CASSNTGDDTEAFF
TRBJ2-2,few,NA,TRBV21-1,TGTGCCAGCAGGACTAGCGGGTTTACCGGGGAGCTGTTTTTT,CASRTSGFTGELFF
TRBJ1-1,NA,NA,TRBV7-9,TGTGCCAGCCTTTATAAGGGCGGCACTGAAGCTTTCTTT,CASLYKGGTEAFF
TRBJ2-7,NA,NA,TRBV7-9,TGTGCCAGCAGGCCCCTTCAGGTTATCTACGAGCAGTACTTC,CASRPLQVIYEQYF
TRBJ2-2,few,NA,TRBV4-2,TGTGCCAGCAGCCAAGAAGCGACTCTTGAGGGGCTGTTTTTT,CASSQEATLEGLFF
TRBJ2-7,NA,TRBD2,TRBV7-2,TGTGCCAGCAGCTTAGCGGGGAGGGAACCCTTCTACGAGCAGTACTTC,CASSLAGREPFYEQYF
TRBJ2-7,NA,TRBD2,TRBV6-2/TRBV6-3,TGTGCCAGCAGTAGCCGTGTAGCGGGTACCTACGAGCAGTACTTC,CASSSRVAGTYEQYF
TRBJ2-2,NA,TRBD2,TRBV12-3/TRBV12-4,TGTGCCAGCAGTTTAGAGAGGGCGGGGGGGAACACCGGGGAGCTGTTTTTT,CASSLERAGGNTGELFF
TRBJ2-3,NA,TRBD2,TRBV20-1,TGTAGTGCTAGGGACCCGGGCGGGAGAAGAGATACGCAGTATTTT,CSARDPGGRRDTQYF
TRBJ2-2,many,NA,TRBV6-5,TGTGCCAGCAGTCCGTTATCGGGGATCACCGGGGAGCTGTTTTTT,CASSPLSGITGELFF
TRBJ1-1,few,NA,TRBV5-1,TGCGCCAGCAGCTTGGGACGGGGCAGTTTTTTGATCACTGAAGCTTTCTTT,CASSLGRGSFLITEAFF
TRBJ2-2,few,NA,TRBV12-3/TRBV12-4,TGTGCCAGCAGGCTTACCACCGGGGAGCTGTTTTTT,CASRLTTGELFF
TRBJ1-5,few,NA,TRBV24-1,TGTGCCACCAGCGAAAATGGCAATCAGCCCCAGCATTTT,CATSENGNQPQHF
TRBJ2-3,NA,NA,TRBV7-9,TGTGCCAGCAGCAAAGCGAGGGGATACACAGATACGCAGTATTTT,CASSKARGYTDTQYF
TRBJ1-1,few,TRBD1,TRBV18,TGTGCCAGCTCACCTTCGACAGGGGGCATTGGCACTGAAGCTTTCTTT,CASSPSTGGIGTEAFF